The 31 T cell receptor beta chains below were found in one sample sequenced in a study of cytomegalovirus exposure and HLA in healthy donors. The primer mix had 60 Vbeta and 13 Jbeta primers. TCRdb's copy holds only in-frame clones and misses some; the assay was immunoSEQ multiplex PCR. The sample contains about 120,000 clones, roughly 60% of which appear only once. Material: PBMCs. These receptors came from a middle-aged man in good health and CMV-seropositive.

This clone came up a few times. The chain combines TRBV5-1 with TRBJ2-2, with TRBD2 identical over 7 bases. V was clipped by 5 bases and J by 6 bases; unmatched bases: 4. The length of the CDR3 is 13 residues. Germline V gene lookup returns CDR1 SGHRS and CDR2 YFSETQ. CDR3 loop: CASRDRGAGELFF. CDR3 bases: TGCGCCAGCAGGGACCGGGGGGCCGGGGAGCTGTTTTTT.

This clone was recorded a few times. In nucleotides, the CDR3 is TGTGCCAGCAGCTTGAGGGGACCCCTCCACTTT. The encoded protein is CASSLRGPLHF. V usage is TRBV5-5 and J usage is TRBJ1-6, with D perhaps TRBD1 (5 bases). Per the germline V gene, CDR1 is SGHKS and CDR2 is YYEKEE (reference sequence). Between the trimmed V and J ends, which lost 1 base and 12 bases, there was a span of 5 bases. The CDR3 spans 11 residues. Drawing the rest from reference TRBV5-5 and TRBJ1-6, the complete variable domain is DAGVTQSPTHLIKTRGQQVTLRCSPISGHKSVSWYQQVLGQGPQFIFQYYEKEERGRGNFPDRFSARQFPNYSSELNVNALLLGDSALYLCASSLRGPLHFGNGTRLTVT.

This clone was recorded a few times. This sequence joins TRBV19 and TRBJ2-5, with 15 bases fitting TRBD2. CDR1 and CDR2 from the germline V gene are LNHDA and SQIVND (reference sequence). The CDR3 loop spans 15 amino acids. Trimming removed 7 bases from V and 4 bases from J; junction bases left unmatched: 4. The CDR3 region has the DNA TGTGCCAGTATGGGGACTAGCGGGGGGCTAGAGACCCAGTACTTC. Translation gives CASMGTSGGLETQYF.

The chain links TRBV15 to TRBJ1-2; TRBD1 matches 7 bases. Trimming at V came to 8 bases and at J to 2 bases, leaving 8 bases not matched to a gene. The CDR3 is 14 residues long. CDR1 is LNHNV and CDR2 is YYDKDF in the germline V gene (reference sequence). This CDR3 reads CATSQGGPNYGYTF. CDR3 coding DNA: TGTGCCACCTCCCAAGGGGGCCCGAACTATGGCTACACCTTC.

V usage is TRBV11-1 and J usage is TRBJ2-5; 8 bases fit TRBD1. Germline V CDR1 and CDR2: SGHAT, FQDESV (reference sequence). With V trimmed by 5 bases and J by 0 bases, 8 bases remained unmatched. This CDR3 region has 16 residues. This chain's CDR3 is CASSQMQQGDQETQYF. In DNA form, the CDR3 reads TGTGCCAGCAGCCAAATGCAACAGGGGGACCAAGAGACCCAGTACTTC.

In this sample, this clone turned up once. CDR3 loop: CASSLGQTSIPYGYTF. The CDR3 DNA reads as TGCGCCAGCAGCTTGGGACAGACATCTATACCGTATGGCTACACCTTC. The V and J genes are TRBV5-1 and TRBJ1-2, with D possibly matching TRBD1 (5 bases). Germline CDR1 is SGHRS and CDR2 is YFSETQ. The V and J ends lost 0 bases and 5 bases respectively, with 17 bases between them. CDR3 length: 16 residues.

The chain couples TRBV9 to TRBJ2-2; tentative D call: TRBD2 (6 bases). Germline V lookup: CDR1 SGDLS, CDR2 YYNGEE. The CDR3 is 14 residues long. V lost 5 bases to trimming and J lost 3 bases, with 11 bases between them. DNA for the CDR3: TGTGCCAGCAGTCCGGGACTCTACACCGGGGAGCTGTTTTTT. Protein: CASSPGLYTGELFF. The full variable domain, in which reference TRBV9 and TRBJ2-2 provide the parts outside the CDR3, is DSGVTQTPKHLITATGQRVTLRCSPRSGDLSVYWYQQSLDQGLQFLIQYYNGEERAKGNILERFSAQQFPDLHSELNLSSLELGDSALYFCASSPGLYTGELFFGEGSRLTVL.

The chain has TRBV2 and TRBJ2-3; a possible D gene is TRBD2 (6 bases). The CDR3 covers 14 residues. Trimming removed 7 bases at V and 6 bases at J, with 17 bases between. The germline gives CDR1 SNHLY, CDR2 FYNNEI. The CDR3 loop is CASNLGTGGDTQYF. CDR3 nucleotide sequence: TGTGCCAGCAATCTAGGGACTGGAGGTGATACGCAGTATTTT.

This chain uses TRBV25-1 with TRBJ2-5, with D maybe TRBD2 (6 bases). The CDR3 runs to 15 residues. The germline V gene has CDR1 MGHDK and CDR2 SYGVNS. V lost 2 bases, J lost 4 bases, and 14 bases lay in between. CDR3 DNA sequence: TGTGCCAGCAGTGAAGAAACTAGCCCCCTAGAGACCCAGTACTTC. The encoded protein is CASSEETSPLETQYF.

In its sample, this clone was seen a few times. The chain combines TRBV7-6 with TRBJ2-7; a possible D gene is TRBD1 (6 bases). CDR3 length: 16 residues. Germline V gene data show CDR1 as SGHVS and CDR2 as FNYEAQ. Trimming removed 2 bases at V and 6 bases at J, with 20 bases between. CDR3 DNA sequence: TGTGCCAGCAGCTTAAGATACACACAGGGACGGGGCGAGCAGTACTTC. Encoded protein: CASSLRYTQGRGEQYF.

CDR3 amino acids: CASSYPPYGYTF. CDR3 sequence (DNA): TGTGCCAGCAGTTATCCCCCTTATGGCTACACCTTC. The chain recombines TRBV28 with TRBJ1-2, with D uncertain. CDR1 MDHEN and CDR2 SYDVKM come from the germline V gene. The CDR3 spans 12 residues. Trimming took 4 bases from V and 5 from J, leaving 8 bases between them.

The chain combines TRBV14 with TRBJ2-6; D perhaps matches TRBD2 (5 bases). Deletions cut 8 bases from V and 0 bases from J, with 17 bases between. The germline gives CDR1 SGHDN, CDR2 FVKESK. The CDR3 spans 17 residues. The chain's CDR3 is CASGPRRTSSGANVLTF. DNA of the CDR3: TGTGCCAGCGGCCCCCGGAGGACGAGCTCTGGGGCCAACGTCCTGACTTTC. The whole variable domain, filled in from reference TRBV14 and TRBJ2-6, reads EAGVTQFPSHSVIEKGQTVTLRCDPISGHDNLYWYRRVMGKEIKFLLHFVKESKQDESGMPNNRFLAERTGGTYSTLKVQPAELEDSGVYFCASGPRRTSSGANVLTFGAGSRLTVL.

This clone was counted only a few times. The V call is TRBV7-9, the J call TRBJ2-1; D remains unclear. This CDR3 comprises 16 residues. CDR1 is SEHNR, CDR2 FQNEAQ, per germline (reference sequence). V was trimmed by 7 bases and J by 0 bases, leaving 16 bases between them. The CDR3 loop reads CASTQPPGGSYNEQFF. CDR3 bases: TGTGCCAGCACCCAGCCCCCCGGCGGCTCCTACAATGAGCAGTTCTTC.

The CDR3 loop reads CASRLSGTEHYGYTF. The CDR3 DNA is TGTGCCAGCAGGCTCTCCGGGACTGAACACTATGGCTACACCTTC. This chain uses TRBV5-4 with TRBJ1-2; D is perhaps TRBD1 (5 bases). The ends were cut back, 5 bases at V and 3 bases at J, with 17 bases in the middle. This CDR3 spans 15 amino acids. Per germline, CDR1 SGHNT and CDR2 YYREEE (reference sequence).

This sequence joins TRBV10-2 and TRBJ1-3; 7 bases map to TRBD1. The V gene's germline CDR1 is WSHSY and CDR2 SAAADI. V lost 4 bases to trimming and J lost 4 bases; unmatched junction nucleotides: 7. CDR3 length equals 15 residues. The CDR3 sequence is CASSVTGEAGNTIYF. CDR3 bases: TGCGCCAGCAGTGTCACAGGGGAGGCCGGAAACACCATATATTTT.

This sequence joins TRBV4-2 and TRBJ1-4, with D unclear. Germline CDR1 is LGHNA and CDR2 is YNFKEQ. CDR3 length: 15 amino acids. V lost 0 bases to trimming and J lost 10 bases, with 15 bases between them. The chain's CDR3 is CASSQDPGMAGKLFF. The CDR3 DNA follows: TGTGCCAGCAGCCAAGATCCGGGAATGGCGGGAAAACTGTTTTTT.

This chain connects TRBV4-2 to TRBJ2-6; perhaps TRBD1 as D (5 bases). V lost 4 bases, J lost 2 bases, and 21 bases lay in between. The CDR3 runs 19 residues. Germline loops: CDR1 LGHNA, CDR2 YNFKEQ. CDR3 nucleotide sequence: TGTGCCAGCAGCCCGATGGTAAAAACAGGTGGGACTGGGGCCAACGTCCTGACTTTC. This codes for CASSPMVKTGGTGANVLTF.

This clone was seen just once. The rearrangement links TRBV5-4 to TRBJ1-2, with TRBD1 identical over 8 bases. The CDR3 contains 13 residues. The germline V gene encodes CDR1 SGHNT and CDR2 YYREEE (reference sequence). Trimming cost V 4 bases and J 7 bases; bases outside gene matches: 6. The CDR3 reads CASSPGQGGGYTF. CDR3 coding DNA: TGTGCCAGCAGCCCTGGACAGGGCGGTGGCTACACCTTC.

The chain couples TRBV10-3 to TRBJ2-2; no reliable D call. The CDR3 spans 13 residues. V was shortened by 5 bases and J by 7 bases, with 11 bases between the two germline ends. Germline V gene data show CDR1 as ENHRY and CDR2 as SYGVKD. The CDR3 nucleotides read TGTGCCATCAGTAAAGAGGAAAACGGGGAGCTGTTTTTT. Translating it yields CAISKEENGELFF.

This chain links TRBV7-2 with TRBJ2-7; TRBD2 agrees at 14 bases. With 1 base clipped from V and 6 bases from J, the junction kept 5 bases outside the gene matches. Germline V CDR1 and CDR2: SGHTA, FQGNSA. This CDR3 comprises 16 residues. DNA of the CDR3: TGTGCCAGCAGCTTAGAAGGACTAGCGGGAGGTCTCGAGCAGTACTTC. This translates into CASSLEGLAGGLEQYF.

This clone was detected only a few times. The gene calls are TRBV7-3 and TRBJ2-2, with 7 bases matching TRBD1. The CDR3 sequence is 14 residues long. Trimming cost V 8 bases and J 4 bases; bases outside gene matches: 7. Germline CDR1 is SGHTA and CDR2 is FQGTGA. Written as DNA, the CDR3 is TGTGCCAGCGGAACAGGGGAGAGCACCGGGGAGCTGTTTTTT. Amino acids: CASGTGESTGELFF.

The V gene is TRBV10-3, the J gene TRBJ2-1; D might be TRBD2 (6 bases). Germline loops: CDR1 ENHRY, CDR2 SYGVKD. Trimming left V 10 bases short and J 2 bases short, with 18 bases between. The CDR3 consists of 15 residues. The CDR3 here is CATLTPGLPYNEQFF. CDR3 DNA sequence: TGTGCCACACTTACCCCGGGACTGCCCTACAATGAGCAGTTCTTC.

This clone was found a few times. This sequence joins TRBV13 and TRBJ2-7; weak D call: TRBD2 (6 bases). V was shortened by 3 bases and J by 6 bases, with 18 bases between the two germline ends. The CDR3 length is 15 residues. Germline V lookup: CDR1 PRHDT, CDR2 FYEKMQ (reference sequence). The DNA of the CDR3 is TGTGCCAGCAGCTTTCGCCCTAGGAGGGCAGGCGAGCAGTACTTC. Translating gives CASSFRPRRAGEQYF.

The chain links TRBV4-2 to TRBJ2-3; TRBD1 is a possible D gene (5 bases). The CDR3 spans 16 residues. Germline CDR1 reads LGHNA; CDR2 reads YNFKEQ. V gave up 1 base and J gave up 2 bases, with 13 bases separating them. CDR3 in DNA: TGTGCCAGCAGCCAAGGCTACAGGAGCCCCACAGATACGCAGTATTTT. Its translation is CASSQGYRSPTDTQYF.

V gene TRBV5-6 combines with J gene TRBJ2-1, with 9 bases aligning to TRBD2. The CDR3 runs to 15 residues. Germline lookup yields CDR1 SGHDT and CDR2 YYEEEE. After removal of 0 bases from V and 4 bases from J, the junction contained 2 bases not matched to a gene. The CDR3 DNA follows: TGTGCCAGCAGCTTGGGACTAGCGGTTTACAATGAGCAGTTCTTC. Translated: CASSLGLAVYNEQFF.

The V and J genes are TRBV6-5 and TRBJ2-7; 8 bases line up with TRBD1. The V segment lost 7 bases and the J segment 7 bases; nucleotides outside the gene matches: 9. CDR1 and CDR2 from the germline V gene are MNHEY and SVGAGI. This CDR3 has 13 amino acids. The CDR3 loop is CASNGQGAGEQYF. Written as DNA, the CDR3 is TGTGCCAGCAACGGTCAGGGGGCTGGGGAGCAGTACTTC.

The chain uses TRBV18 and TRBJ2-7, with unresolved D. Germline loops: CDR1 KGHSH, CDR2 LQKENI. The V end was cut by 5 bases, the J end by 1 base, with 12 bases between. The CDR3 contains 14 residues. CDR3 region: CASSAPFRSYEQYF. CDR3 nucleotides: TGTGCCAGCTCAGCCCCCTTCCGGTCCTACGAGCAGTACTTC.

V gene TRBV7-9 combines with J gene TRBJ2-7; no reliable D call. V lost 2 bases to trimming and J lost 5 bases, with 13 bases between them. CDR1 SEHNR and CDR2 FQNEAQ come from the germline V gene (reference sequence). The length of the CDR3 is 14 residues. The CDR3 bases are TGTGCCAGCAGCTTAACGGAACTCCGGGACGAGCAGTACTTC. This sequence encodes CASSLTELRDEQYF.

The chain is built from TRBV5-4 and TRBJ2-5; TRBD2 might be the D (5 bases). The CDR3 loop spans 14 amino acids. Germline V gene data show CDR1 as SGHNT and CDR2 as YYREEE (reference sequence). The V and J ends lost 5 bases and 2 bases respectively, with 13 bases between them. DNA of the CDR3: TGTGCCAGCAGTCAAACGGGAAGACAAGAGACCCAGTACTTC. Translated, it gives CASSQTGRQETQYF.

DNA of the CDR3: TGTGCCAGTCGCCGACAGGGCTACGAGCAGTACTTC. Translating it yields CASRRQGYEQYF. This chain uses TRBV7-9 with TRBJ2-7; TRBD1 agrees at 7 bases. The germline V gene encodes CDR1 SEHNR and CDR2 FQNEAQ (reference sequence). The CDR3 has 12 residues. The trim removed 9 bases at V and 3 bases at J, leaving 5 bases unmatched. The whole variable domain, filled in from reference TRBV7-9 and TRBJ2-7, reads DTGVSQNPRHKITKRGQNVTFRCDPISEHNRLYWYRQTLGQGPEFLTYFQNEAQLEKSRLLSDRFSAERPKGSFSTLEIQRTEQGDSAMYLCASRRQGYEQYFGPGTRLTVT.

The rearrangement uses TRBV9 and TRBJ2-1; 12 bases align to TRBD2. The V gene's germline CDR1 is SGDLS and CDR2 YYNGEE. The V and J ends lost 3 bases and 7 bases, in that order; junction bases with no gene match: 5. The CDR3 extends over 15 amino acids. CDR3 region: CASSAGLAGMNEQFF. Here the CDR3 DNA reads TGTGCCAGCAGCGCCGGACTAGCGGGAATGAATGAGCAGTTCTTC.